The source of this T cell receptor beta chain is a study of human T cells and chemical hapten exposure. Study-level information: The scalp of each patient received a weekly diphenylcyclopropenone dose for the full roughly 24-week study. Study-wide points: Healthy individuals' immune responses may differ from those of donors, who had alopecia.

In this sample, this clonotype turned up many times. What it binds is not known. TCRdb passed the RACE reads through MiXCR, listing each CDR3 protein once. Among 200,000 to 300,000 distinct CDR3 sequences listed, approximately 8.6% were seen once. The time point: pre-sensitization, week 0. Treatment here: therapeutic diphenylcyclopropenone sensitization with weekly scalp DPC. The germline V gene encodes CDR1 DFQATT and CDR2 SNEGSKA (reference sequence). V shed 3 bases, J shed 4 bases, and the junction held 7 bases outside the gene matches. The CDR3 is 15 residues long. The receptor's source is a woman in her thirties or forties with alopecia areata. Some clones in this sample may be carry-over from other donors' samples. The chain has TRBV20-1 and TRBJ2-7, with 12 bases matching TRBD2. Sequenced material: whole blood, taken in connection with sensitization to the hapten diphenylcyclopropenone (DPC). The CDR3 nucleotides are TGCAGTGCTAGGAGACTAGCGGGAGATCGGTACGAGCAGTACTTC. Translation gives CSARRLAGDRYEQYF.